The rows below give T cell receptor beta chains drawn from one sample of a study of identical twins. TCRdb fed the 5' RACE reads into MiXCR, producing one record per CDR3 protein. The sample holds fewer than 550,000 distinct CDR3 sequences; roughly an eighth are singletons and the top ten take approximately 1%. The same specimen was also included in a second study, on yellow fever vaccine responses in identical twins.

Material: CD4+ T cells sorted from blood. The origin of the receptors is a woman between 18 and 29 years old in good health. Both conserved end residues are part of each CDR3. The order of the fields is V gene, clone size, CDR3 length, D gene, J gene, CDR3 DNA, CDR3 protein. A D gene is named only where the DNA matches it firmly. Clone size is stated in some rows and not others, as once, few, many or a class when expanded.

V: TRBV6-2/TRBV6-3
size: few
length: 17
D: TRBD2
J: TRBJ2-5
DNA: TGTGCCAGCAGTCCCTGGGGAGTGTCGGGCGGGAGTAAGACCCAGTACTTC
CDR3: CASSPWGVSGGSKTQYF

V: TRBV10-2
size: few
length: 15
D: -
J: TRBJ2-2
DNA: TGCGCCAGCACCTGGGGGACGCTGGGCACCGGGGAGCTGTTTTTT
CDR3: CASTWGTLGTGELFF

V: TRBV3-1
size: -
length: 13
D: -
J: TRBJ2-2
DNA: TGTGCCAGCAGCCAAGTGGACACCGGGGAGCTGTTTTTT
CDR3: CASSQVDTGELFF

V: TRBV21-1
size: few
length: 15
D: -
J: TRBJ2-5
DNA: TGTGCCAGCAGCAAAATAATAGGCCTCCAAGAGACCCAGTACTTC
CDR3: CASSKIIGLQETQYF

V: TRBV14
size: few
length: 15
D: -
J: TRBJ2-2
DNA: TGTGCCAGCAGCCAGCTCCTCCAGGTCCCCGGGGAGCTGTTTTTT
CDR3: CASSQLLQVPGELFF

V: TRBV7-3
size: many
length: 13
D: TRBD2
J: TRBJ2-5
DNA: TGTGCCAGCAGTTCGGGGAGGGCCGAGACCCAGTACTTC
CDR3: CASSSGRAETQYF

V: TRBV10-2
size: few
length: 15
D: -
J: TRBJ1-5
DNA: TGCGCCAGCAGTGAACTTGGGGGCGCGAATCAGCCCCAGCATTTT
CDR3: CASSELGGANQPQHF

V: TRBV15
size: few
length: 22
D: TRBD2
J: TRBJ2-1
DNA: TGTGCCACCAGCAGAGGTCTCGAAACAGAACCCAGCGGGAGCAGCTCCTACAATGAGCAGTTCTTC
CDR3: CATSRGLETEPSGSSSYNEQFF

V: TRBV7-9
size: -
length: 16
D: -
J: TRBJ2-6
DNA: TGTGCCAGCAGCGTCCAGGTTGCAACTGGGGCCAACGTCCTGACTTTC
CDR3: CASSVQVATGANVLTF

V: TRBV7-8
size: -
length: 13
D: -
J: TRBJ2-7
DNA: TGTGCCAGCAGCTTAGCCCCACCACTCGAGCAGTACTTC
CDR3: CASSLAPPLEQYF

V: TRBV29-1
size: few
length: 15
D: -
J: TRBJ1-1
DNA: TGCAGCGTTGAAGACGGAGGTGGGCCCAACACTGAAGCTTTCTTT
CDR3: CSVEDGGGPNTEAFF

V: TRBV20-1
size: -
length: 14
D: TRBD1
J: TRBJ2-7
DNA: TGCAGTGCTAGAGCCGGGACAGGGGGCAACGAGCAGTACTTC
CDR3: CSARAGTGGNEQYF

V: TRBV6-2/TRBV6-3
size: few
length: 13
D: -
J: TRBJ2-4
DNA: TGTGCCAGCAGACAACCGGGAAAAAACATTCAGTACTTC
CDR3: CASRQPGKNIQYF

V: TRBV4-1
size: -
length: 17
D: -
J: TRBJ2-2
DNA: TGCGCCAGCAGCCAAGAACGGGAAGGGGCGGACACCGGGGAGCTGTTTTTT
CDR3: CASSQEREGADTGELFF

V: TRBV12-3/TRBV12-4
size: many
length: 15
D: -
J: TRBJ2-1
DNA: TGTGCCAGCAGTTTACCTAGCGTCTCCTACAATGAGCAGTTCTTC
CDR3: CASSLPSVSYNEQFF

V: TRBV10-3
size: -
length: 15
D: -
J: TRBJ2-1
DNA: TGTGCCATCAGTGAAGGGGACCCATTAATGGGTGAGCAGTTCTTC
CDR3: CAISEGDPLMGEQFF

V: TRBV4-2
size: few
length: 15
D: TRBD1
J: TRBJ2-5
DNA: TGTGCCAGCAGCCAAGCTGAAGGGGGCGGGGAGACCCAGTACTTC
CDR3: CASSQAEGGGETQYF

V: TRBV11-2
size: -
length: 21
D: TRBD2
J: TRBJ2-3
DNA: TGTGCCAGCAGCTCCGTGGCACTAGCGAGGAGCCGGGACCTGGATCCAGATACGCAGTATTTT
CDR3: CASSSVALARSRDLDPDTQYF

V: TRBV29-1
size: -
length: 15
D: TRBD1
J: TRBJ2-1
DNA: TGCAGCGTGGGGGTAGGGACAGTCTCCTACAATGAGCAGTTCTTC
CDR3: CSVGVGTVSYNEQFF

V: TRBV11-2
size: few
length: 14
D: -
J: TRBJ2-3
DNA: TGTGCCAGCAGCTTCGCCATCAGCACAGATACGCAGTATTTT
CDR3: CASSFAISTDTQYF

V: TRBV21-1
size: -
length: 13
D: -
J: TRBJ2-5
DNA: TGTGCCAGCAGCAAATTAGAGCGAGAGACCCAGTACTTC
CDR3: CASSKLERETQYF

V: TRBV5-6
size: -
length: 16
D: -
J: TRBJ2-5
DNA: TGTGCCAGCAGCTTTGTTCCTGGGTTTGGGAGAGAGACCCAGTACTTC
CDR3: CASSFVPGFGRETQYF

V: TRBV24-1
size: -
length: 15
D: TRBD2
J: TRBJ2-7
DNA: TGTGCCACCAGTGAGGGGACTAGCGGGGGTTACGAGCAGTACTTC
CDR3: CATSEGTSGGYEQYF

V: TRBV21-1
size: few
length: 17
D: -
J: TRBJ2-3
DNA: TGTGCCAGCAGCAAGGACGGGACTAGCGGGGACACAGATACGCAGTATTTT
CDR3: CASSKDGTSGDTDTQYF

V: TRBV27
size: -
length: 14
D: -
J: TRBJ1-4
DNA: TGTGCCAGCAGTTTACTCGGGGGGAATGAAAAACTGTTTTTT
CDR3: CASSLLGGNEKLFF

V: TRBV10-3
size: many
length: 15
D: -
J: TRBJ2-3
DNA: TGTGCCATCAAAGATTACAGGAGTAGCACAGATACGCAGTATTTT
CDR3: CAIKDYRSSTDTQYF

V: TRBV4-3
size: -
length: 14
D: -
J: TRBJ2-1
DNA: TGCGCCAGCAGCCAAGATTTGTTAGGACTAGAGCAGTTCTTC
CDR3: CASSQDLLGLEQFF

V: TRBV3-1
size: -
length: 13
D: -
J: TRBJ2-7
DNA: TGTGCCAGCAGAAGAACCGAAGCCTACGAGCAGTACTTC
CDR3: CASRRTEAYEQYF

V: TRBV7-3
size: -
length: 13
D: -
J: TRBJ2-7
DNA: TGTGCCAGCAGCCGAAAGGACAAGTACGAGCAGTACTTC
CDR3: CASSRKDKYEQYF

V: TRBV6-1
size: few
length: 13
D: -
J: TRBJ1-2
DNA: TGTGCCAGCACCAAAAAAGAGAACTATGGCTACACCTTC
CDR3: CASTKKENYGYTF

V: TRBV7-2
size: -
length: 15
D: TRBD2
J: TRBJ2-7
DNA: TGTGCCAGCAGGGCCGGGGGGAGCGGGAAAGACGAGCAGTACTTC
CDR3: CASRAGGSGKDEQYF

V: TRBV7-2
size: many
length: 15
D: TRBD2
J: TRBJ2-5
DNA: TGTGCCAGCAGCTTTCTGCGGGAGGGGGGAGAGACCCAGTACTTC
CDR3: CASSFLREGGETQYF